This TCR beta chain appears in the sequencing data of a study of early T cells in non-severe SARS-CoV-2 infection. In the study overall: Bulk RNA isolated from unsorted whole blood underwent sequencing; chains were not paired.

Study-wide results and caveats: In VDJdb matching, anti-spike CD8 responses were favored while private and CD4 specificities went missing.

Ten or more counts support this clonotype. Antigen specificity is unknown. Individual cDNA molecules were tagged with unique molecular identifiers. TCRdb called the 5' RACE reads again in MiXCR, with one record for every CDR3 protein. Among around 44,000 distinct CDR3 sequences listed, approximately 9.8% were seen once. The specimen was whole blood. The TCR sequence derives from an adult who was a healthcare worker with PCR-confirmed SARS-CoV-2 infection or an uninfected control (not recorded which).

CDR3 bases: TGTGCCAGCAGAAGGGACTACGAGCAGTACTTC. This codes for CASRRDYEQYF. The chain joins TRBV28 to TRBJ2-7; D is undetermined. Germline-derived CDR1 and CDR2 are MDHEN and SYDVKM. V gave up 6 bases and J gave up 3 bases, with 6 bases separating them. The CDR3 extends over 11 amino acids.